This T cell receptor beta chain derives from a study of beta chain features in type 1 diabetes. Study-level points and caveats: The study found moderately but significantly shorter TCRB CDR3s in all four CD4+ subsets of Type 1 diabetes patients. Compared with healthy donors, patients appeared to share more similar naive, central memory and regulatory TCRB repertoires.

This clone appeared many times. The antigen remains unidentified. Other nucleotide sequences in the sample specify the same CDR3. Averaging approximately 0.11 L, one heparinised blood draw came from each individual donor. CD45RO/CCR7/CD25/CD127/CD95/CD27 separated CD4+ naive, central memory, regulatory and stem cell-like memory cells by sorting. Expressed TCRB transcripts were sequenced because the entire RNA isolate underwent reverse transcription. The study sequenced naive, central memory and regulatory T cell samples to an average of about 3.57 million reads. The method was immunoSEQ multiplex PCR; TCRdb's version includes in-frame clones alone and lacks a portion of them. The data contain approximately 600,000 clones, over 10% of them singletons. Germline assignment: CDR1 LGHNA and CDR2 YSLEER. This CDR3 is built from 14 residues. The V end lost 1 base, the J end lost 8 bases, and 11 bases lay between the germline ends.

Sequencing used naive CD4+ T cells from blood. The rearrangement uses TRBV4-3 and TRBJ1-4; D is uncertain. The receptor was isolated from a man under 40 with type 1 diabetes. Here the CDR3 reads CASSQARREEKLFF. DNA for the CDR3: TGCGCCAGCAGCCAAGCCCGGAGGGAGGAAAAACTGTTTTTT.